This T cell receptor (beta chain) was recovered during a study of blood T cell repertoires in COVID-19. Study background: The origin of the acute and convalescent COVID-19 samples was the United States, Italy and Spain.

The germline V gene has CDR1 MNHEY and CDR2 SMNVEV (reference sequence). V trimming: 5 bases; J trimming: 9 bases; junction bases outside the gene matches: 6. The CDR3 spans 15 residues. Repertoires were generated with immunoSEQ multiplex PCR, while TCRdb's copy carries only in-frame clones and drops some. The sample records 310,000 or so clones, roughly 90% being singletons. Sequenced: peripheral blood. The receptor was isolated from a woman between 50 and 59 years old with active or convalescent COVID-19. The gene calls are TRBV27 and TRBJ2-1; 14 positions match TRBD2. The CDR3 protein is CASSGGTSGSREQFF. Written as DNA, the CDR3 is TGTGCCAGCAGTGGGGGGACTAGCGGGAGTCGTGAGCAGTTCTTC.